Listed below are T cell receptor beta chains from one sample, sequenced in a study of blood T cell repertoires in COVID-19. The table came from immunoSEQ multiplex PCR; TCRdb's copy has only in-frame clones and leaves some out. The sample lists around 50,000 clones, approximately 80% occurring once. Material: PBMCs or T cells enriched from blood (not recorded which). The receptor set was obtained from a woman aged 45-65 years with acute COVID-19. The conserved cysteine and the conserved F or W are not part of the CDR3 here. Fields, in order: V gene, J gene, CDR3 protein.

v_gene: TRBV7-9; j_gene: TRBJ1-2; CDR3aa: ASSLTDYGYT
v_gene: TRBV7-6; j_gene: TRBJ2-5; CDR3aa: ASSLPLTSGGLGQETQY
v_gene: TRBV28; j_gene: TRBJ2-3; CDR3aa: ASRGLAGSADTQY
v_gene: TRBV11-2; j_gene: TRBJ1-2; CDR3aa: ASSLSRGYYGYT
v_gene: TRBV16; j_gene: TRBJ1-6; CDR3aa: ASSQSTDTFSPLH
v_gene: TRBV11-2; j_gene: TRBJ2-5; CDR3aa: ASSSQGRETQY
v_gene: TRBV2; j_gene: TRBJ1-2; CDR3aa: ASNEQGSNYGYT
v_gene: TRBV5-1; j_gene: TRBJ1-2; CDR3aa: ASSYTSGTGGGYT
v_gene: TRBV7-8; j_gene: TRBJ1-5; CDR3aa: ASHDSTYSNQPQH
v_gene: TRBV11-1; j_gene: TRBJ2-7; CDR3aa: ASSARYRVVQY
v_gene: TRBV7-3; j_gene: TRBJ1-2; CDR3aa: ASSLTGADGYT
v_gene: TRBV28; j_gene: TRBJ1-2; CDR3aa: ASSLGQGVAYGYT
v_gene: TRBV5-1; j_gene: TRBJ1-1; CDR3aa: ASSWGQGKAEAF
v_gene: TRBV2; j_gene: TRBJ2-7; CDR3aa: ASGLLSGFRDSYEQY
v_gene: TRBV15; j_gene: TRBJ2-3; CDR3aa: ATSGPGLAGGSTDTQY
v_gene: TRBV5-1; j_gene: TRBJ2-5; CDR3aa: ASSLGAVKETQY
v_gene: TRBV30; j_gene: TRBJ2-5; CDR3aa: AWSVLAGVETQY
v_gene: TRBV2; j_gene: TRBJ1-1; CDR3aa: ASSVREVTEAF
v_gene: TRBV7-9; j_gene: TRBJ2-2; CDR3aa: ASGQWSNTGELF
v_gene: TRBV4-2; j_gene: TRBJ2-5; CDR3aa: ASSQQPGLGGDETQY
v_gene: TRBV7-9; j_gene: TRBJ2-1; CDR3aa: ASSPGLAGGSNEQF
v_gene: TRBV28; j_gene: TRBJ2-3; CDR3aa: ASSLWVTHNRAQY
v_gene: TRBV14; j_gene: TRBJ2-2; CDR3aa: ASRQQGARDTGELF
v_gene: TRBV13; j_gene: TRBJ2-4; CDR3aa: ASSLGTSSLPQY
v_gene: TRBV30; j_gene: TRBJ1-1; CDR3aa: AWSRGGSTEAF
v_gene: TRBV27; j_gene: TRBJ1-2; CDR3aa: ASSLWAGEGGYT
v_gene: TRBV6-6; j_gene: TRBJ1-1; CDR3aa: ASKGQGDTEAF
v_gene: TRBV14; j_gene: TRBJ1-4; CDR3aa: ASSRIIGQGSNEKLF
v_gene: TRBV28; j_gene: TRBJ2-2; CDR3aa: ASSHGTGGAPTGELF
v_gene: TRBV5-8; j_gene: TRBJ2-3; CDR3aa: ASSRTSGGGDTQY
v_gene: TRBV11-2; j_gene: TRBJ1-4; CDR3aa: ASSLGGQEKLF
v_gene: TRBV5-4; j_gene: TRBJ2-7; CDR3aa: ASTAGDPAGMGEQY
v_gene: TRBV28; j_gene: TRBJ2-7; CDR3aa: ASSPPGGPSEQY
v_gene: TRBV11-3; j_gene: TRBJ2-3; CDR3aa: ASSLARRDTQY
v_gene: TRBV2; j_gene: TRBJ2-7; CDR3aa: ASSDGATYEQY
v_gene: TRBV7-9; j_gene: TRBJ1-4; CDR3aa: ASSPQGVKLF
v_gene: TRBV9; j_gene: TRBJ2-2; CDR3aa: ASSPRKLTGTSGGWYTGELF